The T cell receptor beta chain described here comes from a study of T cells in Graves' hyperthyroidism and ophthalmopathy. Study-level findings and limits: A model built on 13 V-J features separated ophthalmopathy from stable hyperthyroidism. In blood, most of the thyroid clonotypes expanded above 0.001 were also present.

For ophthalmopathy patients, the Clinical Activity Score was at least 3 and the NOSPECS grade at least 4; duration was under 3 months. RNA transcripts provided the source from which TCR beta CDR3 regions were amplified. The TCR CDR3 first-round RT-PCR relied on the HTBI primer set. TCRdb called the multiplex PCR reads again in MiXCR, with one record for every CDR3 protein. The sample has a few hundred thousand distinct CDR3 sequences, approximately 17% seen once. Losses at the gene ends were 4 bases for V and 7 bases for J; bases not matched to a gene: 13. Germline CDR1 and CDR2: LGHDT and YNNKEL (reference sequence). The CDR3 has 16 amino acids. This clonotype was detected only once. Its antigen is as yet unknown.

The receptor comes from a woman aged 18 to 35 with Graves' ophthalmopathy. The V gene is TRBV3-1, the J gene TRBJ2-1, with TRBD2 matching over 7 bases. Sequenced: blood. CDR3 coding DNA: TGTGCCAGCAGCCGGGAGCGGGGTTCCATTGGGAATGAGCAGTTCTTC. The encoded protein is CASSRERGSIGNEQFF.